The 9 T cell receptor beta chains below were found in one sample sequenced in a study of shared clonotypes between healthy human individuals. Sequencing used immunoSEQ multiplex PCR; TCRdb keeps in-frame clones, though not all of them. This sample carries about 1.5 million clones, 95% to 99% of them seen once, and the ten largest clones take about 0.42%. The specimen sequenced was naive CD4+ T cells sorted from blood. Subset given: CD45RA+ positively selected. These TCRs come from a man between 25 and 39 years old in good health.

The rearrangement joins TRBV6-6 to TRBJ2-3; D unresolved. The V gene's germline CDR1 is MNHNY and CDR2 SVGAGI (reference sequence). V lost 4 bases to trimming and J lost 1 base, with 9 bases between them. The CDR3 length is 14 residues. This CDR3 is CASSSADGTDTQYF. CDR3 sequence (DNA): TGTGCCAGCAGTTCAGCAGACGGCACAGATACGCAGTATTTT.

This clone was picked up one time. Here the CDR3 DNA reads TGTGCCAGCAGCTTCATTGGCTATGAGCAGTTCTTC. Protein product: CASSFIGYEQFF. This chain links TRBV7-2 with TRBJ2-1; D uncertain. From germline, CDR1 is SGHTA and CDR2 FQGNSA. The CDR3 loop spans 12 amino acids. V was pared by 3 bases and J by 8 bases, with 8 bases between.

The chain has TRBV5-5 and TRBJ2-7; D might be TRBD1 (5 bases). Germline CDR1 and CDR2: SGHKS and YYEKEE (reference sequence). This CDR3 has 16 amino acids. V lost 0 bases, J lost 6 bases, and 19 bases lay in between. In DNA form, the CDR3 reads TGTGCCAGCAGCTTGGAGTTGGGGCTAAAGGTGGGCGAGCAGTACTTC. Amino acids: CASSLELGLKVGEQYF. Variable domain in full (rest from reference TRBV5-5 and TRBJ2-7): DAGVTQSPTHLIKTRGQQVTLRCSPISGHKSVSWYQQVLGQGPQFIFQYYEKEERGRGNFPDRFSARQFPNYSSELNVNALLLGDSALYLCASSLELGLKVGEQYFGPGTRLTVT.

V gene TRBV6-6 combines with J gene TRBJ2-2, with D unresolved. The CDR3 has 12 amino acids. CDR1 and CDR2 from the germline V gene are MNHNY and SVGAGI (reference sequence). The ends were cut back, 4 bases at V and 5 bases at J, with 5 bases in the middle. Here the CDR3 DNA reads TGTGCCAGCAGTTCAGGAACCGGGGAGCTGTTTTTT. As protein: CASSSGTGELFF.

This sequence joins TRBV5-1 and TRBJ2-2, with D tentatively TRBD2 (6 bases). This CDR3 spans 16 amino acids. Germline lookup yields CDR1 SGHRS and CDR2 YFSETQ. The V and J ends lost 4 bases and 1 base respectively, with 14 bases between them. The CDR3 region has the DNA TGCGCCAGCAGCCCGGCGCCTAGCGTGAACACCGGGGAGCTGTTTTTT. It specifies CASSPAPSVNTGELFF. Looking up the rest from reference TRBV5-1 and TRBJ2-2 gives the full variable domain: KAGVTQTPRYLIKTRGQQVTLSCSPISGHRSVSWYQQTPGQGLQFLFEYFSETQRNKGNFPGRFSGRQFSNSRSEMNVSTLELGDSALYLCASSPAPSVNTGELFFGEGSRLTVL.

On this clone itself: Different DNA sequences within this sample yield the same CDR3. The V gene is TRBV6-1, the J gene TRBJ2-7; D gene unclear. V shed 6 bases and J shed 2 bases, with 5 bases lying between them. The germline V gene encodes CDR1 MNHNS and CDR2 SASEGT. The length of the CDR3 is 11 residues. As DNA, the CDR3 is TGTGCCAGCAGCGGCACCTACGAGCAGTACTTC. It codes for CASSGTYEQYF.

The chain employs TRBV10-1 and TRBJ2-3, with TRBD1 matching 8 bases. The germline V gene encodes CDR1 WNHNN and CDR2 SYGVQD (reference sequence). The CDR3 totals 15 residues. Trimming removed 5 bases from V and 2 bases from J; junction bases left unmatched: 6. The CDR3 DNA sequence: TGCGCCAGCAGTATGGGGACAGGTACCACAGATACGCAGTATTTT. This codes for CASSMGTGTTDTQYF.

In DNA, the CDR3 is TGCAGCGCCGAACCGGAAAACTCCTACGAGCAGTACTTC. It yields the protein CSAEPENSYEQYF. The V and J genes are TRBV29-1 and TRBJ2-7; no firm D call. Germline CDR1 SQVTM, CDR2 ANQGSEA. The CDR3 spans 13 residues. V was shortened by 7 bases and J by 0 bases, with 13 bases between the two germline ends.

The chain recombines TRBV7-2 with TRBJ2-3; D is uncertain. This CDR3 spans 14 amino acids. The germline CDR1 and CDR2 sequences are SGHTA and FQGNSA. V lost 8 bases and J lost 1, with 13 bases in between. The CDR3 spells CASHTEKGTDTQYF. The CDR3 nucleotides read TGTGCCAGCCATACCGAGAAGGGCACAGATACGCAGTATTTT.